These 13 T cell receptor beta chains came from one sample sequenced in a study of shared clonotypes between healthy human individuals. Clones were sequenced by immunoSEQ multiplex PCR, and TCRdb holds only the in-frame ones, with some missing. The table has roughly 700,000 clones, about 92% seen once; the top ten hold approximately 35%. The sequenced sample was memory CD8+ T cells from PBMCs. Subset specified: CD45RO+ cells pooled with CCR7-negative TemRA cells. The receptors stem from a man aged 18 to 29 in good health. Some clones in this sample may be carry-over from other donors' samples.

As regards this clone: Other DNA sequences within the sample encode an identical CDR3. The chain employs TRBV28 and TRBJ1-2; perhaps TRBD1 as D (5 bases). Trimming pared 2 bases from V and 3 bases from J, leaving 7 bases between. Per germline, CDR1 MDHEN and CDR2 SYDVKM. The CDR3 totals 13 residues. CDR3 coding DNA: TGTGCCAGCAGTTTAGGGGGAGACTATGGCTACACCTTC. Residues: CASSLGGDYGYTF.

The J gene is TRBJ1-2, the V gene TRBV4-1; no firm D call. V lost 1 base and J 2 bases, leaving 20 bases between the germline ends. Germline V gene lookup returns CDR1 MGHRA and CDR2 YSYEKL. CDR3 size: 18 residues. Here the CDR3 reads CASSQGNFDLFENYGYTF. CDR3 in DNA: TGCGCCAGCAGCCAAGGAAACTTTGACCTCTTTGAGAACTATGGCTACACCTTC.

The rearrangement uses TRBV5-1 and TRBJ1-1; D is uncertain. The CDR3 length is 14 residues. Trimming stripped 0 bases from V and 4 bases from J, with 10 bases between. Germline V gene sequence: CDR1 SGHRS, CDR2 YFSETQ. The CDR3, as DNA: TGCGCCAGCAGCTTGGGGGGTCGTGGCACTGAAGCTTTCTTT. Translating gives CASSLGGRGTEAFF.

This clone was detected many times. The chain has TRBV4-2 and TRBJ2-7; D is undetermined. V lost 5 bases and J 6 bases, leaving 17 bases between the germline ends. This CDR3 is 14 amino acids long. Per the germline V gene, CDR1 is LGHNA and CDR2 is YNFKEQ. The CDR3 loop is CASSGTHSLAEQYF. CDR3 DNA sequence: TGTGCCAGCAGCGGAACCCATTCTCTCGCCGAGCAGTACTTC.

The rearrangement joins TRBV28 to TRBJ1-3, with 7 bases matching TRBD1. The V gene's germline CDR1 is MDHEN and CDR2 SYDVKM. The CDR3 is made up of 17 amino acids. Trimming took 6 bases from V and 1 from J; bases not matched to a gene: 12. The CDR3 sequence: CASSQQGTRPSGNTIYF. The CDR3 region has the DNA TGTGCCAGCAGCCAACAGGGGACAAGACCTTCTGGAAACACCATATATTTT. Together with reference TRBV28 and TRBJ1-3, the CDR3 gives the full variable domain: DVKVTQSSRYLVKRTGEKVFLECVQDMDHENMFWYRQDPGLGLRLIYFSYDVKMKEKGDIPEGYSVSREKKERFSLILESASTNQTSMYLCASSQQGTRPSGNTIYFGEGSWLTVV.

V usage is TRBV4-3 and J usage is TRBJ2-7, with D tentatively TRBD2 (6 bases). V was shortened by 0 bases and J by 7 bases, with 13 bases between the two germline ends. This CDR3 is 14 amino acids long. In germline, CDR1 is LGHNA, CDR2 YSLEER. The DNA of the CDR3 is TGCGCCAGCAGCCAAGAGGAGGGACGGAGAGAGCAGTACTTC. This encodes CASSQEEGRREQYF.

The J gene is TRBJ2-7, the V gene TRBV4-3, with D perhaps matching TRBD1 or TRBD2 (5 bases each). Trimming pared 1 base from V and 4 bases from J, leaving 14 bases between. The V gene's germline CDR1 is LGHNA and CDR2 YSLEER. The CDR3 sequence is 15 residues long. The CDR3 DNA follows: TGCGCCAGCAGCCAAGGATCGGGGCAGACGTACGAGCAGTACTTC. As protein: CASSQGSGQTYEQYF.

This clone was found once. CDR3 DNA: TGTGCCAGCAGTTCCGGGGTGTTGACTGAAGCTTTCTTT. It translates to CASSSGVLTEAFF. The chain has TRBV6-5 and TRBJ1-1, with unresolved D. Trimming took 4 bases from V and 5 from J, leaving 11 bases between them. CDR3 length: 13 amino acids. Germline CDR1 is MNHEY and CDR2 is SVGAGI.

The sample holds one count of this clone. CDR3 protein: CASSPRDIVSSYNEQFF. The CDR3 bases are TGTGCCAGCAGTCCACGGGACATCGTTAGCTCCTACAATGAGCAGTTCTTC. The chain has TRBV28 and TRBJ2-1; D perhaps matches TRBD1 (6 bases). Germline CDR1 reads MDHEN; CDR2 reads SYDVKM. Trimming shortened V by 5 bases and J by 0 bases, and 17 bases separated the two germline ends. The CDR3 is 17 residues long.

The V gene is TRBV4-1, the J gene TRBJ2-3; TRBD2 agrees at 7 bases. This CDR3 region has 17 residues. Germline lookup yields CDR1 MGHRA and CDR2 YSYEKL. V was pared by 1 base and J by 0 bases, with 7 bases of the junction left unmatched. The CDR3 sequence is CASSQGKSGTSTDTQYF. The CDR3 DNA follows: TGCGCCAGCAGCCAAGGGAAAAGCGGGACTAGCACAGATACGCAGTATTTT.

The rearrangement joins TRBV4-3 to TRBJ1-1; TRBD1 is a possible D gene (6 bases). The CDR3 contains 18 residues. V was trimmed by 0 bases and J by 0 bases, leaving 17 bases between them. Germline CDR1 LGHNA, CDR2 YSLEER. CDR3 DNA: TGCGCCAGCAGCCAAGATTCGACAGGCACCATCATGAACACTGAAGCTTTCTTT. Amino acids: CASSQDSTGTIMNTEAFF.

V gene TRBV4-1 combines with J gene TRBJ2-2; 9 nucleotides match TRBD1. V shed 4 bases and J 5 bases; nucleotides not matched to a gene: 5. This CDR3 spans 15 amino acids. CDR1 MGHRA and CDR2 YSYEKL come from the germline V gene. The CDR3: CASSLPTGGTGELFF. CDR3 bases: TGCGCCAGCAGCCTACCGACAGGGGGGACCGGGGAGCTGTTTTTT.

This chain joins TRBV6-5 and TRBJ2-1, with a possible D match to TRBD2 (6 bases). The germline V gene encodes CDR1 MNHEY and CDR2 SVGAGI. Between the trimmed V and J ends, which lost 8 bases and 0 bases, there was a span of 14 bases. The CDR3 spans 15 residues. CDR3 nucleotide sequence: TGTGCCAGCCGAACGGACGGGAGCTCCTACAATGAGCAGTTCTTC. Its protein is CASRTDGSSYNEQFF.